In this sample, the clone carrying this T cell receptor beta chain turned up a few times. The ends were cut back, 0 bases at V and 1 base at J, with 10 bases in the middle. Germline lookup yields CDR1 SGHRS and CDR2 YFSETQ. The CDR3 consists of 16 residues. The sample belongs to a study of blood T cell repertoires in COVID-19. Background on the study: Donors in the United States, Italy and Spain gave samples during acute or convalescent COVID-19. From T cells, B-cell-depleted T cells, or PBMCs came the material, which was cDNA or gDNA.

Measured with immunoSEQ multiplex PCR; TCRdb has only the in-frame clones, and not every one. The sample has fewer than 350,000 clones; roughly 86% are singletons. The sequence was collected from a woman in her 30s who had recovered from COVID-19. The genes are TRBV5-1 and TRBJ2-2; D unclear. The sample was peripheral blood. This chain's CDR3 is CASSLERSENTGELFF. CDR3 sequence (DNA): TGCGCCAGCAGCTTGGAACGGAGTGAGAACACCGGGGAGCTGTTTTTT.